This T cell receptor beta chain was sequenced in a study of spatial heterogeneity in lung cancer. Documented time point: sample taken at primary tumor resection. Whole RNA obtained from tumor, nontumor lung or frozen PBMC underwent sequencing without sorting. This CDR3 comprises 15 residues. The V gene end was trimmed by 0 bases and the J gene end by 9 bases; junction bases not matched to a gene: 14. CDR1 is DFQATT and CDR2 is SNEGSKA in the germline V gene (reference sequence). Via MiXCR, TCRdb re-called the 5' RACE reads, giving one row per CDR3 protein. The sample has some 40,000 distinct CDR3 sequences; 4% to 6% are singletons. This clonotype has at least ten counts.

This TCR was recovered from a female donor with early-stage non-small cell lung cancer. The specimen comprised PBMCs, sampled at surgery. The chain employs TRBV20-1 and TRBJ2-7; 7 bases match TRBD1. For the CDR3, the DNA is TGCAGTGCTAGAGATATCAGGGGGTCTATGGTCGGGCAGTACTTC. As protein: CSARDIRGSMVGQYF.